The 27 T cell receptor beta chains below come from one sample, sequenced in a study of identical twins. TCRdb re-derived calls from the 5' RACE reads in MiXCR, one entry per CDR3 protein. This sample has approximately 300,000 distinct CDR3 sequences, with over 8.5% found just once. This sample was shared with a second study, whose subject was yellow fever vaccine responses in identical twins.

Sequenced input: CD8+ T cells sorted from blood. The receptors were sampled from a woman aged 18 to 35 in good health.

The gene calls are TRBV27 and TRBJ2-3; D is perhaps TRBD2 (5 bases). Germline CDR1 MNHEY, CDR2 SMNVEV (reference sequence). Trimming left V 5 bases short and J 2 bases short, with 8 bases between. The CDR3 covers 13 residues. The CDR3 sequence: CASSGENTDTQYF. The CDR3 DNA reads TGTGCCAGCAGTGGGGAGAACACAGATACGCAGTATTTT.

This chain uses TRBV25-1 with TRBJ1-5; weak D call: TRBD1 (5 bases). Germline V gene sequence: CDR1 MGHDK, CDR2 SYGVNS. Trimming shortened V by 1 base and J by 9 bases, and 13 bases separated the two germline ends. The CDR3 loop spans 14 amino acids. The CDR3 region has the DNA TGTGCCAGCAGTGAATGGGGCAGCTTAGGGCCCCAGCATTTT. Amino acid sequence: CASSEWGSLGPQHF.

This clonotype has a handful of counts. The chain recombines TRBV29-1 with TRBJ2-5; D remains unclear. The germline V gene has CDR1 SQVTM and CDR2 ANQGSEA. This CDR3 spans 12 amino acids. V was shortened by 7 bases and J by 2 bases, with 11 bases between the two germline ends. CDR3 in DNA: TGCAGCGCTGTAGACATTCAAGAGACCCAGTACTTC. It codes for CSAVDIQETQYF.

This clonotype was observed at least ten times. The rearrangement links TRBV10-2 to TRBJ2-3, with TRBD2 identical over 9 bases. The CDR3 contains 17 residues. J gave up 2 bases and V 2 bases, and 8 bases lay outside the gene matches. CDR1 and CDR2 from the germline V gene are WSHSY and SAAADI. The CDR3 sequence: CASSEEGLANPTDTQYF. CDR3 DNA: TGCGCCAGCAGTGAGGAAGGACTAGCGAATCCCACAGATACGCAGTATTTT.

This clonotype was seen only a few times. In DNA, the CDR3 is TGTGCCAGCAGTTCAGGCTGGGGCAAAAACATTCAGTACTTC. Translating it yields CASSSGWGKNIQYF. This sequence joins TRBV27 and TRBJ2-4; no definite D call. This CDR3 has 14 amino acids. Germline CDR1 and CDR2: MNHEY and SMNVEV (reference sequence). Trimming removed 4 bases from V and 3 bases from J, with 10 bases in between.

This clonotype has more than one count but fewer than ten. The chain recombines TRBV3-1 with TRBJ2-7; D might be TRBD1 (5 bases). Per germline, CDR1 LGHDT and CDR2 YNNKEL (reference sequence). This CDR3 comprises 14 residues. V was trimmed by 5 bases and J by 5 bases, leaving 16 bases between them. CDR3 nucleotide sequence: TGTGCCAGCAGCGAAACGGCAGGGATGGACGAGCAGTACTTC. Its protein is CASSETAGMDEQYF.

This clonotype was picked up many times. This chain joins TRBV6-5 and TRBJ2-1; TRBD1 aligns across 11 bases. This CDR3 region has 13 residues. Trimming at V came to 4 bases and at J to 8 bases, leaving 1 base not matched to a gene. In germline, CDR1 is MNHEY, CDR2 SVGAGI. The chain's CDR3 is CASSWTGGDEQFF. The CDR3 coding sequence is TGTGCCAGCAGTTGGACAGGGGGCGATGAGCAGTTCTTC.

The sample holds a few counts of this clonotype. This chain uses TRBV11-2 with TRBJ2-1; 7 nucleotides align to TRBD1. Trimming cost V 5 bases and J 6 bases; bases outside gene matches: 7. This CDR3 has 14 amino acids. CDR1 and CDR2 from the germline V gene are SGHAT and FQNNGV. CDR3 amino acids: CASSPKPGGNEQFF. CDR3 DNA: TGTGCCAGCAGCCCGAAGCCAGGGGGCAATGAGCAGTTCTTC.

This clonotype occurred many times. This rearrangement joins TRBV27 to TRBJ1-1; D is perhaps TRBD1 (6 bases). Germline CDR1 MNHEY, CDR2 SMNVEV (reference sequence). The V end was cut by 2 bases, the J end by 6 bases, with 10 bases between. This CDR3 is built from 13 residues. The CDR3 sequence: CASSLGGAAEAFF. Here the CDR3 DNA reads TGTGCCAGCAGTTTAGGGGGCGCTGCTGAAGCTTTCTTT.

The chain carries TRBV13 and TRBJ1-2; D possibly corresponds to TRBD1 (5 bases). Trimming removed 5 bases at V and 4 bases at J, with 17 bases between. CDR3 length: 15 residues. Germline V lookup: CDR1 PRHDT, CDR2 FYEKMQ (reference sequence). As DNA, the CDR3 is TGTGCCAGCAGCCCCGTCGGGACCTGGGGCTATGGCTACACCTTC. The encoded protein is CASSPVGTWGYGYTF. Based on the CDR3 plus reference TRBV13 and TRBJ1-2, the full variable domain is AAGVIQSPRHLIKEKRETATLKCYPIPRHDTVYWYQQGPGQDPQFLISFYEKMQSDKGSIPDRFSAQQFSDYHSELNMSSLELGDSALYFCASSPVGTWGYGYTFGSGTRLTVV.

In its sample, this clonotype was seen many times. V gene TRBV28 combines with J gene TRBJ2-5; TRBD1 matches at 7 bases. Germline V CDR1 and CDR2: MDHEN, SYDVKM. This CDR3 spans 16 amino acids. Trimming at V came to 3 bases and at J to 2 bases, leaving 9 bases not matched to a gene. DNA for the CDR3: TGTGCCAGCAGTTTTTGGCAGGGGGAAGTACAAGAGACCCAGTACTTC. The encoded protein is CASSFWQGEVQETQYF.

This clonotype was observed at least ten times. The CDR3 loop is CASSLEEGLEQFF. The CDR3 nucleotides read TGTGCCAGCAGCTTAGAGGAGGGGCTCGAGCAGTTCTTC. The V call is TRBV7-9, the J call TRBJ2-1; TRBD2 might be the D (6 bases). The CDR3 loop spans 13 amino acids. The germline V and J ends were trimmed by 1 base and 10 bases, with 11 bases remaining between them. CDR1 and CDR2 from the germline V gene are SEHNR and FQNEAQ (reference sequence). Combining the CDR3 with reference TRBV7-9 and TRBJ2-1 gives the whole variable domain DTGVSQNPRHKITKRGQNVTFRCDPISEHNRLYWYRQTLGQGPEFLTYFQNEAQLEKSRLLSDRFSAERPKGSFSTLEIQRTEQGDSAMYLCASSLEEGLEQFFGPGTRLTVL.

The table lists this clonotype with a few counts. The chain couples TRBV6-1 to TRBJ2-1; unclear D gene. V was cut by 5 bases and J by 4 bases, with 15 bases left in between. The germline V gene has CDR1 MNHNS and CDR2 SASEGT. The CDR3 runs to 15 residues. This chain's CDR3 is CASSPGQEGYNEQFF. CDR3 in DNA: TGTGCCAGCAGTCCCGGGCAGGAAGGGTACAATGAGCAGTTCTTC.

This clonotype was observed a handful of times. The rearrangement links TRBV7-9 to TRBJ2-1; TRBD2 might be the D (5 bases). Trimming shortened V by 7 bases and J by 8 bases, and 21 bases separated the two germline ends. Germline V gene data show CDR1 as SEHNR and CDR2 as FQNEAQ (reference sequence). The CDR3 spans 15 residues. The CDR3 loop reads CASTGGLGETDEQFF. The CDR3 region has the DNA TGTGCCAGCACCGGCGGATTGGGAGAAACGGATGAGCAGTTCTTC.

In this sample, this clonotype turned up many times. The chain is built from TRBV2 and TRBJ2-7; perhaps D is TRBD1 or TRBD2 (5 bases each). Deletions cut 3 bases from V and 3 bases from J, with 12 bases between. CDR1 and CDR2 from the germline V gene are SNHLY and FYNNEI. The CDR3 totals 14 residues. The CDR3 DNA is TGTGCCAGCAGTGAGGCCCGGGACGACTACGAGCAGTACTTC. The encoded protein is CASSEARDDYEQYF.

There are many counts of this clonotype. J is TRBJ2-7 and V is TRBV20-1; 7 nucleotides match TRBD2. With V trimmed by 0 bases and J by 0 bases, 8 bases remained unmatched. The germline V gene has CDR1 DFQATT and CDR2 SNEGSKA (reference sequence). The CDR3 totals 16 residues. CDR3 sequence reads: CSARDGRLAASYEQYF. The CDR3 bases are TGCAGTGCTAGAGATGGAAGGCTAGCGGCCTCCTACGAGCAGTACTTC.

There are many counts of this clonotype. The chain carries TRBV12-3 or TRBV12-4 and TRBJ2-1, with D tentatively TRBD2 (6 bases). V was pared by 6 bases and J by 0 bases, with 15 bases between. The CDR3 runs to 16 residues. The CDR3 coding sequence is TGTGCCAGCAGATCCATTAGCGGTAGCTCCTACAATGAGCAGTTCTTC. This gives the protein CASRSISGSSYNEQFF.

This clonotype appeared many times. The chain couples TRBV4-3 to TRBJ2-7; 8 bases map to TRBD1. The germline V gene encodes CDR1 LGHNA and CDR2 YSLEER. V was pared by 4 bases and J by 4 bases, with 9 bases of the junction left unmatched. The CDR3 totals 15 residues. The CDR3 sequence: CASSPQDRAGYEQYF. CDR3 bases: TGCGCCAGCAGCCCTCAGGACAGGGCAGGGTACGAGCAGTACTTC.

The gene calls are TRBV24-1 and TRBJ2-1; D not resolved. V was clipped by 10 bases and J by 4 bases, with 7 bases between them. From germline, CDR1 is KGHDR and CDR2 SFDVKD. There are 11 residues in the CDR3. The CDR3 loop reads CATRSYNEQFF. CDR3 DNA sequence: TGTGCCACGCGTAGTTACAATGAGCAGTTCTTC.

V and J are TRBV4-1 and TRBJ2-6; TRBD2 matches 8 bases. This CDR3 contains 18 residues. Germline V gene lookup returns CDR1 MGHRA and CDR2 YSYEKL. The trim removed 0 bases at V and 3 bases at J, leaving 7 bases unmatched. The CDR3 protein is CASSQDSRGGLGANVLTF. CDR3 DNA: TGCGCCAGCAGCCAAGATAGTCGGGGGGGGCTTGGGGCCAACGTCCTGACTTTC.

This clonotype was seen a handful of times. The V and J genes are TRBV2 and TRBJ2-2, with D possibly matching TRBD2 (6 bases). In germline, CDR1 is SNHLY, CDR2 FYNNEI. V dropped 6 bases and J dropped 4 bases, with 9 bases sitting between them. The CDR3 extends over 13 amino acids. CDR3 in DNA: TGTGCCAGCAGGGGAGGCCCCACCGGGGAGCTGTTTTTT. The encoded protein is CASRGGPTGELFF.

The sample holds many counts of this clonotype. This chain joins TRBV4-1 and TRBJ2-3; possible D gene TRBD2, 5 bases. Trimming removed 2 bases from V and 0 bases from J, with 12 bases in between. This CDR3 has 16 amino acids. Germline CDR1 reads MGHRA; CDR2 reads YSYEKL. This CDR3 reads CASSQRADMSTDTQYF. Here the CDR3 DNA reads TGCGCCAGCAGCCAAAGAGCGGATATGAGCACAGATACGCAGTATTTT.

This clonotype has only one observation. One end of the junction does not line up with germline, which may come from a read error. The J gene is TRBJ2-7, the V gene TRBV13, with D hard to call. The CDR3 runs to 16 residues. The V gene's germline CDR1 is PRHDT and CDR2 FYEKMQ (reference sequence). This CDR3 reads CAGSLQYSPNSYEQYF. Here the CDR3 DNA reads TGTGCCGGCAGCTTGCAGTACAGCCCCAACTCCTACGAGCAGTACTTC.

The chain has TRBV11-1 and TRBJ2-1; D possibly corresponds to TRBD2 (6 bases). The germline V gene encodes CDR1 SGHAT and CDR2 FQDESV (reference sequence). V lost 4 bases to trimming and J lost 2 bases, with 21 bases between them. The CDR3 spans 18 residues. The CDR3 here is CASSSPTRRDPTYNEQFF. Here the CDR3 DNA reads TGTGCCAGCAGCTCACCGACTAGGCGGGATCCGACCTACAATGAGCAGTTCTTC.

This clonotype was detected only a few times. This rearrangement joins TRBV20-1 to TRBJ2-7; D might be TRBD1 (6 bases). Trimming took off 6 bases at V and 2 bases at J, with 11 bases between the two ends. The CDR3 spans 12 residues. The germline gives CDR1 DFQATT, CDR2 SNEGSKA (reference sequence). The CDR3 loop is CSAEQGTYEQYF. The DNA of the CDR3 is TGCAGTGCCGAACAGGGTACCTACGAGCAGTACTTC.

This clonotype occurred many times. The chain carries TRBV5-1 and TRBJ2-2; the D is unclear. The germline CDR1 and CDR2 sequences are SGHRS and YFSETQ. The V end lost 0 bases, the J end lost 5 bases, and 2 bases lay between the germline ends. This CDR3 region has 12 residues. CDR3 DNA sequence: TGCGCCAGCAGCTTGGAAACCGGGGAGCTGTTTTTT. As protein: CASSLETGELFF.

There are many counts of this clonotype. The chain carries TRBV5-1 and TRBJ2-3; 7 bases match TRBD1. The CDR3 spans 16 residues. The J segment lost 0 bases and the V segment lost 4 bases, leaving 8 bases of the junction unmatched. Germline V gene sequence: CDR1 SGHRS, CDR2 YFSETQ. The chain's CDR3 is CASSPRDSPSTDTQYF. The CDR3 bases are TGCGCCAGCAGCCCGAGGGACAGCCCTAGCACAGATACGCAGTATTTT.